The 18 T cell receptor beta chains given below trace back to one sample, sequenced in a study of CD4+ T cells in melanoma. Sequencing used immunoSEQ multiplex PCR; TCRdb keeps in-frame clones, though not all of them. This sample has about 140,000 clones, with about 93% found just once. The receptors come from a human donor with melanoma.

This chain uses TRBV5-1 with TRBJ1-1; D gene unclear. With 5 bases removed from V and 3 bases from J, the gap between germline ends came to 17 bases. This CDR3 spans 15 amino acids. CDR1 and CDR2 (germline): SGHRS, YFSETQ. The CDR3 region is CASRRGGAEDTEAFF. In DNA form, the CDR3 reads TGCGCCAGCAGACGCGGTGGAGCAGAGGACACTGAAGCTTTCTTT.

The chain carries TRBV2 and TRBJ1-1; D perhaps matches TRBD1 (5 bases). CDR3 length: 15 residues. The V end was cut by 6 bases, the J end by 1 base, with 15 bases between. In germline, CDR1 is SNHLY, CDR2 FYNNEI. CDR3 in amino acids: CASSVIGVSNTEAFF. CDR3 DNA: TGTGCCAGCAGCGTAATAGGGGTTTCGAACACTGAAGCTTTCTTT.

This chain uses TRBV14 with TRBJ1-1; 10 bases map to TRBD1. V lost 3 bases and J lost 12; bases outside the gene matches: 7. The germline V gene has CDR1 SGHDN and CDR2 FVKESK. The CDR3 runs to 13 residues. CDR3 DNA: TGTGCCAGCAGCCACGCCAGGGACAGGGGAACTTTCTTT. It specifies CASSHARDRGTFF.

This chain uses TRBV10-3 with TRBJ2-2, with TRBD2 identical over 9 bases. The CDR3 covers 15 residues. CDR1 and CDR2 from the germline V gene are ENHRY and SYGVKD. With V trimmed by 7 bases and J by 4 bases, 7 bases remained unmatched. The CDR3 DNA sequence: TGTGCCATCAAAGATTTTAGCGGGGGCACCGGGGAGCTGTTTTTT. Translated, it gives CAIKDFSGGTGELFF.

The rearrangement joins TRBV27 to TRBJ2-3, with 7 positions matching TRBD1. Germline-derived CDR1 and CDR2 are MNHEY and SMNVEV (reference sequence). The CDR3 sequence is 15 residues long. J gave up 3 bases and V 6 bases, and 9 bases lay outside the gene matches. The CDR3 bases are TGTGCCAGCAGCTTCGATCGGACAGGAACAGATACGCAGTATTTT. Translated, it gives CASSFDRTGTDTQYF.

This sequence joins TRBV2 and TRBJ2-7, with 7 bases that match TRBD2. The CDR3 is 14 amino acids. The germline V gene has CDR1 SNHLY and CDR2 FYNNEI. The ends lost 6 bases at V and 6 bases at J; junction bases unmatched: 11. CDR3 nucleotide sequence: TGTGCCAGCAGGGCGGAAGCGGGGAGTTCCGAGCAGTACTTC. This sequence encodes CASRAEAGSSEQYF.

This chain links TRBV2 with TRBJ2-5, with D unclear. V was trimmed by 2 bases and J by 4 bases, leaving 5 bases between them. The CDR3 extends over 12 amino acids. CDR1 is SNHLY, CDR2 FYNNEI, per germline. The CDR3 DNA follows: TGTGCCAGCAGTGAAATCCCAGAGACCCAGTACTTC. Its protein is CASSEIPETQYF.

The J gene is TRBJ1-1, the V gene TRBV30; no clear D. V was shortened by 5 bases and J by 3 bases, with 13 bases between the two germline ends. There are 13 residues in the CDR3. The germline CDR1 and CDR2 sequences are GTSNPN and SVGIG (reference sequence). CDR3 bases: TGTGCCTGGGGTTTTTATACGTACACTGAAGCTTTCTTT. Protein sequence: CAWGFYTYTEAFF.

This chain links TRBV28 with TRBJ2-7, with D uncertain. In germline, CDR1 is MDHEN, CDR2 SYDVKM. Trimming left V 6 bases short and J 7 bases short, with 13 bases between. This CDR3 is 12 amino acids long. The DNA for the CDR3 is TGTGCCAGCAGGCTTAATCCTAGAGAGCAGTACTTC. It yields the protein CASRLNPREQYF.

The chain joins TRBV7-8 to TRBJ1-2, with 8 bases matching TRBD1. CDR3 size: 15 residues. V lost 5 bases and J lost 1; bases outside the gene matches: 6. The germline V gene has CDR1 SGHVS and CDR2 FQNEAQ. Here the CDR3 reads CASSSRGPLNYGYTF. The CDR3 DNA sequence: TGTGCCAGCAGCAGCAGGGGGCCCCTTAACTATGGCTACACCTTC.

CDR3 region: CASSPTGGATEAFF. The CDR3 DNA follows: TGTGCCAGCTCACCAACAGGGGGCGCGACTGAAGCTTTCTTT. The J gene is TRBJ1-1, the V gene TRBV18, with 9 bases fitting TRBD1. Trimming took 2 bases from V and 5 from J; bases not matched to a gene: 3. The CDR3 is 14 amino acids. CDR1 is KGHSH and CDR2 is LQKENI in the germline V gene.

The rearrangement links TRBV14 to TRBJ1-2; weak D call: TRBD1 (6 bases). The length of the CDR3 is 17 residues. V lost 1 base, J lost 2 bases, and 17 bases lay in between. Germline V gene lookup returns CDR1 SGHDN and CDR2 FVKESK. The CDR3 DNA reads as TGTGCCAGCAGCCAAGTGAGGGCAGGGGTAAAAAACTATGGCTACACCTTC. Protein product: CASSQVRAGVKNYGYTF.

The genes are TRBV2 and TRBJ2-1, with D possibly being TRBD2 (6 bases). Trimming pared 5 bases from V and 0 bases from J, leaving 11 bases between. Germline V gene lookup returns CDR1 SNHLY and CDR2 FYNNEI. The CDR3 has 15 residues. CDR3 in amino acids: CASSTRGSSYNEQFF. CDR3 sequence (DNA): TGTGCCAGCAGTACTCGGGGGAGCTCCTACAATGAGCAGTTCTTC.

V gene TRBV2 combines with J gene TRBJ1-2, with D hard to call. The germline V and J ends were trimmed by 5 bases and 8 bases, with 9 bases remaining between them. Germline CDR1 and CDR2: SNHLY and FYNNEI. The CDR3 runs to 11 residues. The CDR3 loop reads CASSHSYGYTF. DNA for the CDR3: TGTGCCAGCAGTCACAGCTACGGCTACACCTTC.

This clone was seen only once. This rearrangement joins TRBV11-1 to TRBJ2-1; either TRBD1 or TRBD2 may fit D (5 bases each). This CDR3 is built from 15 residues. From germline, CDR1 is SGHAT and CDR2 FQDESV (reference sequence). V shed 3 bases and J shed 3 bases, with 12 bases lying between them. CDR3 nucleotides: TGTGCCAGCAGCTTCCGGGACGAGTACTACAATGAGCAGTTCTTC. Protein product: CASSFRDEYYNEQFF.

The chain combines TRBV30 with TRBJ1-2; TRBD1 matches 7 bases. The CDR3 runs 11 residues. CDR1 GTSNPN and CDR2 SVGIG come from the germline V gene (reference sequence). As DNA, the CDR3 is TGTGCGGGGCAGGGGGACGGCGGCTACACCTTC. Protein product: CAGQGDGGYTF.

This CDR3 reads CASSEETNQPQHF. For the CDR3, the DNA is TGTGCCAGCAGTGAAGAGACGAATCAGCCCCAGCATTTT. This chain connects TRBV6-1 to TRBJ1-5; D unresolved. The germline V and J ends were trimmed by 1 base and 4 bases, with 5 bases remaining between them. Germline CDR1 and CDR2: MNHNS and SASEGT. The CDR3 covers 13 residues.

This clone was seen only once. This sequence joins TRBV9 and TRBJ2-2; 9 bases line up with TRBD2. Losses at the gene ends were 2 bases for V and 6 bases for J; bases not matched to a gene: 5. The germline V gene encodes CDR1 SGDLS and CDR2 YYNGEE. This CDR3 spans 15 amino acids. The CDR3 DNA follows: TGTGCCAGCAGCGTCACTGCTAGCGGGGCCGGGGAGCTGTTTTTT. It yields the protein CASSVTASGAGELFF. Full variable domain (rest looked up from reference TRBV9 and TRBJ2-2): DSGVTQTPKHLITATGQRVTLRCSPRSGDLSVYWYQQSLDQGLQFLIQYYNGEERAKGNILERFSAQQFPDLHSELNLSSLELGDSALYFCASSVTASGAGELFFGEGSRLTVL.